What follows are 5 T cell receptor beta chains derived from one specimen sequenced in a study of T cells after posttransplantation cyclophosphamide listed by TCRdb under 2016. Viable CD3+CD4+ or CD3+CD8+ cells that were CCR7+CD45RA+CD45RO-CD95-CD27+CD28+ were classified as naive T cells. Receptors were amplified or captured by the immunoSEQ multiplex PCR assay. TCRdb limited this immuneACCESS table to in-frame rearrangements with V and J called. A share of clones is missing; checked studies link under half to unresolved V genes, and the rest is unexplained. This sample lists approximately 23,000 clones; 95% to 98% were detected once. Together, the top ten hold 0.1% to 0.15% of the sample. Specimen: naive CD4+ T cells sorted from PBMCs. Receptors originate from a man aged 50-59 years in good health, CMV-negative, and a related stem cell transplant donor.

CDR3 DNA sequence: TGCGCCAGCAGCCCCATCGCCCCAGGTAGCTCTGGAAACACCATATATTTT. Its protein is CASSPIAPGSSGNTIYF. The J gene is TRBJ1-3, the V gene TRBV5-1, with D uncertain. Germline V gene sequence: CDR1 SGHRS, CDR2 YFSETQ. V shed 4 bases and J shed 0 bases, with 17 bases lying between them. The length of the CDR3 is 17 residues.

This chain joins TRBV4-1 and TRBJ2-7; maybe TRBD2 (5 bases). The CDR3 is 16 residues long. Trimming removed 1 base from V and 7 bases from J, with 20 bases in between. Germline loops: CDR1 MGHRA, CDR2 YSYEKL. The CDR3 coding sequence is TGCGCCAGCAGCCAAGCCCCGACCGGGATCCAAGGGGAGCAGTACTTC. Protein sequence: CASSQAPTGIQGEQYF.

The V gene is TRBV18, the J gene TRBJ1-4, with D possibly matching TRBD1 (5 bases). The CDR3 is 16 amino acids. Trimming left V 2 bases short and J 8 bases short, with 18 bases between. Germline CDR1 reads KGHSH; CDR2 reads LQKENI. CDR3 nucleotide sequence: TGTGCCAGCTCACCATCGAGTTGGGGCGCGAGGGAAAAACTGTTTTTT. As protein: CASSPSSWGAREKLFF. The full variable domain, with the rest looked up from reference TRBV18 and TRBJ1-4, is NAGVMQNPRHLVRRRGQEARLRCSPMKGHSHVYWYRQLPEEGLKFMVYLQKENIIDESGMPKERFSAEFPKEGPSILRIQQVVRGDSAAYFCASSPSSWGAREKLFFGSGTQLSVL.

This clone was recorded only once. At one end, the junction sequence differs from germline, possibly due to a read error. This same CDR3 is encoded by further DNA sequences in the sample. The genes are TRBV6-5 and TRBJ1-6, with D unclear. The CDR3 is 16 amino acids. The germline V gene encodes CDR1 MNHEY and CDR2 SVGAGI. The CDR3 nucleotides are TGTGCCAGCAGTTACTCCAGAGGAGGTCATAATTCCCCCCTCCACTTT. Protein product: CASSYSRGGHNSPLHF.

The rearrangement links TRBV6-1 to TRBJ1-5; 8 bases are shared with TRBD1. The germline CDR1 and CDR2 sequences are MNHNS and SASEGT. This CDR3 is 13 amino acids long. V lost 6 bases and J lost 3; bases outside the gene matches: 1. The CDR3 DNA reads as TGTGCCAGCAGACAGGGGGACAATCAGCCCCAGCATTTT. This sequence encodes CASRQGDNQPQHF.